This record covers a single T cell receptor (beta chain). Sequenced by immunoSEQ multiplex PCR; TCRdb stores in-frame clones only, minus some. The sample comprises some 120,000 clones, around 82% of which are singletons, and 17% rests with the top ten. The sample originates from a study of blood T cell repertoires in COVID-19. Study-wide background: The origin of the acute and convalescent COVID-19 samples was the United States, Italy and Spain. PBMCs, B-cell-depleted T cells, or T cells were the source of the cDNA or gDNA that made up the material.

The CDR3 contains 14 residues. The clonotype comes from a young man with COVID-19, enrolled during active disease. The chain uses TRBV21-1 and TRBJ2-7; the table calls TRBD1, which could not be checked here. TRBV21-1 is a known pseudogene. The source material was peripheral blood. CDR3 nucleotide sequence: TGTGCCAGCAGCGTTGCCGGGACATACTACGAGCAGTACTTC. This encodes CASSVAGTYYEQYF.